Below are 9 T cell receptor beta chains sequenced from a single sample in a study of molecular identifiers for immune sequencing clone quantification (dated by TCRdb to the late 2010s). Library generation was performed with PCR. Instrument on record: Illumina HiSeq 4000. TCRdb's own reprocessing of the public reads used fastp at Q25 and MiXCR and kept productive beta chains. One record per CDR3 amino acid sequence lists the most common genes and DNA. The sample table lists about 32,000 distinct CDR3 sequences, 15% to 20% of them with a count of one. Roughly 1% of the sample belongs to the ten largest clones. The material sequenced was naive CD8+ T cells from blood, with Jurkat cell RNA spiked in. Taken with the paper, the label for cell subset or site translates to: FACS-sorted CD8+CD4-CCR7+CD45RA+ naive T cells. These receptors were collected from a human donor in good health. Some libraries in this study had Jurkat cell RNA spiked in.

This clonotype was seen more than once but under ten times. The conserved phenylalanine or tryptophan normally closing the CDR3 is absent here, so this likely arose from a read error. The V gene is TRBV27, the J gene TRBJ2-3; 11 bases map to TRBD2. CDR1 MNHEY and CDR2 SMNVEV come from the germline V gene (reference sequence). This CDR3 is built from 16 residues. V gave up 0 bases and J gave up 1 base; unmatched junction bases: 0. The CDR3 region is CASSLSTSGGTDTQYL. The DNA of the CDR3 is TGTGCCAGCAGTTTATCGACTAGCGGGGGCACAGATACGCAGTATCTT.

This clonotype was picked up many times. J is TRBJ2-3 and V is TRBV4-3; D not resolved. Germline V lookup: CDR1 LGHNA, CDR2 YSLEER. The CDR3 consists of 17 residues. Trimming stripped 5 bases from V and 5 bases from J, with 23 bases between. The CDR3 spells CASSDEIAVSRQDTQYF. The CDR3 nucleotides read TGCGCCAGCAGCGACGAAATAGCAGTCTCACGACAAGATACGCAGTATTTT.

This clonotype occurred many times. V gene TRBV4-3 combines with J gene TRBJ1-1, with 7 bases fitting TRBD1. The CDR3 totals 14 residues. With V trimmed by 4 bases and J by 2 bases, 4 bases remained unmatched. Germline V gene sequence: CDR1 LGHNA, CDR2 YSLEER. The CDR3 sequence is CASSRGQQNTEAFF. CDR3 sequence (DNA): TGCGCCAGCAGCCGGGGACAGCAAAACACTGAAGCTTTCTTT.

As to this clonotype: It may be a read error: a sequence one base away is much more abundant. V is TRBV4-3 and J is TRBJ1-5; D is possibly TRBD1 (6 bases). This CDR3 is 15 amino acids long. In germline, CDR1 is LGHNA, CDR2 YSLEER. CDR3 sequence (DNA): TGCGCCAGCAGCCAAGGTGCAGGGGTTAATCAGTCCCAGCATTTT. This sequence encodes CASSQGAGVNQSQHF.

This clonotype has a count of ten or more. This rearrangement joins TRBV5-8 to TRBJ2-3; TRBD1 is a possible D gene (5 bases). The V end was cut by 4 bases, the J end by 1 base, with 16 bases between. This CDR3 comprises 16 residues. Germline CDR1 SGHTS, CDR2 YDEGEE. As DNA, the CDR3 is TGTGCCAGCAGCCAAGTGGGGCAGTCTCGCACAGATACGCAGTATTTT. Protein product: CASSQVGQSRTDTQYF.

Turning to this clonotype: A much more abundant neighbour one base away suggests this may be a read error. The CDR3 sequence: CASSDNVAGGPYNEQLF. The CDR3, as DNA: TGTGCCAGCAGCGACAACGTAGCGGGGGGGCCCTACAATGAGCAGCTCTTC. This chain joins TRBV7-9 and TRBJ2-1, with 11 bases that match TRBD2. CDR3 length: 17 residues. Germline V gene data show CDR1 as SEHNR and CDR2 as FQNEAQ (reference sequence).

This sequence joins TRBV9 and TRBJ2-1; D unresolved. CDR1 and CDR2 (germline): SGDLS, YYNGEE. V gave up 7 bases and J gave up 0 bases, with 14 bases separating them. The CDR3 totals 15 residues. The CDR3 bases are TGTGCCAGCGCTCGTGAGCTTCTCTCCTACAATGAGCAGTTCTTC. Protein sequence: CASARELLSYNEQFF.

About this clonotype itself: Given a much more abundant clone one base away, this may be a read error. The chain carries TRBV28 and TRBJ2-7, with unresolved D. The CDR3 length is 14 residues. CDR1 is MDHEN, CDR2 SYDVKM, per germline. Here the CDR3 reads CAGSFLGSAYEQYF. Written as DNA, the CDR3 is TGTGCCGGCAGTTTCCTAGGGTCGGCCTACGAGCAGTACTTC.

Many counts were recorded for this clonotype. The genes are TRBV19 and TRBJ1-1; D is undetermined. The V gene's germline CDR1 is LNHDA and CDR2 SQIVND (reference sequence). The ends were cut back, 10 bases at V and 0 bases at J, with 9 bases in the middle. There are 12 residues in the CDR3. The CDR3 protein is CATGDLNTEAFF. DNA for the CDR3: TGTGCCACCGGAGACTTGAACACTGAAGCTTTCTTT.